This section outlines one TCR beta chain sequence together with its context. As yet, its antigen is unknown. These data come from a study of OX40 agonist ivuxolimab in advanced cancers. Study-level information: With a range of roughly 20 to 80, age averaged 60 years, and about 83% were male.

Produced via immunoSEQ multiplex PCR; TCRdb's table is partial and in-frame only. The sample contains about 38,000 clones, roughly 82% of which appear only once. Notes on the study in general: Undetermined was the antigen specificity of the expanded peripheral T cells. At doses 0.1 to 3.0 mg/kg, CD4+ and CD8+ clones expanded. It was also the case that some nonresponders had low normalized T-cell clonal expansion.

This specimen consisted of CD4+ or CD8+ T cells sorted from blood, obtained in a trial of the OX40 agonist ivuxolimab. This TCR came from an adult with an advanced solid tumor such as melanoma, head and neck, liver or kidney cancer.

The CDR3 DNA reads TGTGCCAGCGGACAGGGGCCGGGCTATGGCTACACCTTC. Amino acid sequence: CASGQGPGYGYTF. J is TRBJ1-2 and V is TRBV21-1; the table's D call of TRBD1 was not tested on the DNA. TRBV21-1 is an annotated pseudogene. This CDR3 spans 13 amino acids.